This T cell receptor beta chain was sequenced during a study of shared clonotypes between healthy human individuals. Naive CD8 cells were CD45RO-negative, positively selected for CCR7, excluding terminally differentiated effector memory CD45RA+ cells. The CDR3 is 15 residues long. V gave up 0 bases and J gave up 6 bases, with 14 bases separating them. Germline V CDR1 and CDR2: LNHDA, SQIVND (reference sequence). Overall study results and limits: Relative to clonotypes present in all four donors, those not shared had lower generation probabilities. Sequencing of the sorted subsets was shown by rarefaction to be incomplete despite large depth. Naive CD4 clonotypes overlapped across a handful of donors at around 4.8%.

In the case of this clone: The target antigen is unknown.

Original handling: ImmunoSEQ output lacked quality scores and full-length reads, limiting matched filtering. Profiling relied on immunoSEQ multiplex PCR, and the TCRdb table lists in-frame clones only, not all of them. V, J and clone size derive from that table, while D and trimming were established from the DNA sequence. The data show 450,000 to 700,000 clones, roughly 95% seen once. The J gene is TRBJ1-2, the V gene TRBV19; D may be TRBD1 (5 bases). The sequenced sample was naive CD8+ T cells sorted from blood. This receptor was obtained from a young woman in good health. The CDR3 coding sequence is TGTGCCAGTAGTATAGATCGTGGGCAGGGAGATGGCTACACCTTC. Translation gives CASSIDRGQGDGYTF.